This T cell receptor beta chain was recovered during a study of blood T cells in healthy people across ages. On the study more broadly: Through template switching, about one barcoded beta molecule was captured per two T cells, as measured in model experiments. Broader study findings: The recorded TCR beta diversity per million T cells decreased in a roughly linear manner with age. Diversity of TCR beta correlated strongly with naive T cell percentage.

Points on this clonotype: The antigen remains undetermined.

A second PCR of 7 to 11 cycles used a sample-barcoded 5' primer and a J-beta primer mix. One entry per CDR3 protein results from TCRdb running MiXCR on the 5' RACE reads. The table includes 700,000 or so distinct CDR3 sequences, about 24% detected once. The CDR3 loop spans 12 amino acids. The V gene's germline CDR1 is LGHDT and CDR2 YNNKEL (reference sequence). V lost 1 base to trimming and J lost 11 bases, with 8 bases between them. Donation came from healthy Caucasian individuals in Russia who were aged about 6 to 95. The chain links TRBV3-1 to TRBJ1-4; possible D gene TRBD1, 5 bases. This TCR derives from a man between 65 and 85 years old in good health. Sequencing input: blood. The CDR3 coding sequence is TGTGCCAGCAGCCAAGCCCGGGGCAAACTGTTTTTT. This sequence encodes CASSQARGKLFF.